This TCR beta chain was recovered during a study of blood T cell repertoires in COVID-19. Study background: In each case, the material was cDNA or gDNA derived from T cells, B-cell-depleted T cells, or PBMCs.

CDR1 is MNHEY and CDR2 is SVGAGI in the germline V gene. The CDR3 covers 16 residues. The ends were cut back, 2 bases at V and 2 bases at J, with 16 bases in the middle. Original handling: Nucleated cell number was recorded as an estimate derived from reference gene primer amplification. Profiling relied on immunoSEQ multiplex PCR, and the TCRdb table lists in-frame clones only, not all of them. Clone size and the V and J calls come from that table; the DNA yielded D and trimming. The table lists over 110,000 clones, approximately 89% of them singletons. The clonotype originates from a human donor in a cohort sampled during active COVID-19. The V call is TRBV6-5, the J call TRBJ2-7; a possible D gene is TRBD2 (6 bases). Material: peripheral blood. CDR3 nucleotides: TGTGCCAGCAGTTACAGTTGGGGGGACTCCCCCTACGAGCAGTACTTC. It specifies CASSYSWGDSPYEQYF.